This T cell receptor beta chain emerged from a study of shared clonotypes between healthy human individuals. Study-level findings and limits: Larger estimated richness was generally seen in naive subsets than in memory subsets.

With regard to this clone: Its antigen is as yet unknown.

Assay used: immunoSEQ multiplex PCR; TCRdb lists only in-frame clones, some missing. The sample lists some 680,000 clones, roughly 73% occurring once. The CDR3 loop spans 17 amino acids. Germline lookup yields CDR1 SGHVT and CDR2 SQSDAQ. J gave up 3 bases and V 0 bases, and 7 bases lay outside the gene matches. A CD45RA+ naive subset and a CD45RA-negative memory subset were split from CD4+ cells. The sequence came from a woman in her 30s in good health. Sequencing was performed on memory CD4+ T cells sorted from blood. The sample's subset: CD45RA-negative fraction. The chain employs TRBV7-4 and TRBJ2-5, with 10 positions matching TRBD2. The CDR3 DNA is TGTGCCAGCAGCTTAGCCATTAGCGGGAGGCTAAAAGAGACCCAGTACTTC. It encodes CASSLAISGRLKETQYF.